Described below is a single T cell receptor (beta chain) sequence and its context. These data are taken from a study of blood T cell repertoires in COVID-19. Only in-frame clones appear in the TCRdb table, and some are missing; sequencing was by immunoSEQ multiplex PCR. The repertoire holds around 110,000 clones, approximately 84% seen once, with 11% to 15% in the top ten. V lost 0 bases, J lost 2 bases, and 5 bases stayed unmatched. CDR1 SGDLS and CDR2 YYNGEE come from the germline V gene. The CDR3 is made up of 17 amino acids. Sequencing was done on a sample of peripheral blood. This receptor was taken from a woman in her sixties with acute or convalescent COVID-19. This chain links TRBV9 with TRBJ2-7, with TRBD2 matching over 13 bases. The CDR3 DNA reads TGTGCCAGCAGCGTAGGACTAGCGGGGGGAACGACCTACGAGCAGTACTTC. This translates into CASSVGLAGGTTYEQYF.